The present T cell receptor (beta chain) was sequenced within a study of glioma-infiltrating T cells after dendritic cell vaccination. Study context: The vaccine used monocyte-derived dendritic cells pulsed overnight with autologous tumor lysate. Patients received three intradermal dendritic cell vaccine injections at biweekly intervals.

V lost 0 bases and J 4 bases, leaving 10 bases between the germline ends. There are 15 residues in the CDR3. Germline lookup yields CDR1 SGHRS and CDR2 YFSETQ. Repertoires were generated with immunoSEQ multiplex PCR, while TCRdb's copy carries only in-frame clones and drops some. Of tens of thousands of clones listed, about 85% were seen once; the top ten hold over 2.5%. The TCR sequence derives from a human donor with glioblastoma. The chain recombines TRBV5-1 with TRBJ1-4; a possible D gene is TRBD1 (6 bases). This sample comprised blood, obtained before dendritic cell vaccination. DNA of the CDR3: TGCGCCAGCAGCTTGGCAGGGGCAGTTAATGAAAAACTGTTTTTT. This codes for CASSLAGAVNEKLFF.